The present T cell receptor beta chain was sequenced within a study of Ad26.COV2.S vaccination and SARS-CoV-2 variants. Overall study findings and caveats: Vaccine recipients had higher spike-specific TCR breadth than placebo recipients. Substantial breadth in spike-specific CD8+ and CD4+ T cell responses was reportedly seen after vaccination. The TCR breadth and depth analyses may have understated or missed part of the total T cell responses.

Remarks on this clone: Its antigen is as yet unknown.

The treatment: 19 received Ad26.COV2.S at low or high dose, single or two shots; several received placebo; per-sample allocation not given. Specimens were obtained on day 63 following the first vaccine or placebo injection. Cohort 1b enrolled adults aged 18-55 years in Boston. V dropped 6 bases and J dropped 4 bases, with 11 bases sitting between them. CDR3 length equals 13 residues. Germline loops: CDR1 SEHNR, CDR2 FQNEAQ (reference sequence). Sequencing used immunoSEQ multiplex PCR; TCRdb keeps in-frame clones, though not all of them. The sample consists of 320,000 or so clones, about nine tenths of them appearing once.

This chain connects TRBV7-9 to TRBJ2-3; D uncertain. The specimen was peripheral blood, collected in a trial of Ad26.COV2.S vaccine versus placebo. This TCR derives from a person between 18 and 65 years old who received the Ad26.COV2.S COVID-19 vaccine or a placebo. The CDR3 reads CASSLGRADTQYF. Written as DNA, the CDR3 is TGTGCCAGCAGTCTCGGGCGCGCAGATACGCAGTATTTT.